This is a list of T cell receptor beta chains from one sample in a study of blood T cells in healthy people across ages. Via MiXCR, TCRdb re-called the 5' RACE reads, giving one row per CDR3 protein. The sample holds some 320,000 distinct CDR3 sequences, 25% to 30% seen once. The specimen sequenced was blood. These receptors were obtained from a woman in her 70s in good health. Each CDR3 is given with its conserved first and last residue. The order of the fields is J gene, D gene, clone size, V gene, CDR3 DNA, CDR3 protein. A D gene is named only where the DNA matches it firmly. A row's size may be missing; if present it is once, few, many or a size class.

TRBJ2-1	TRBD2	many	TRBV12-3/TRBV12-4	TGTGCCAGCAGTTCCGGGACTAGTTCCAATGAGCAGTTCTTC	CASSSGTSSNEQFF
TRBJ2-7	-	-	TRBV7-2	TGTGCCAGCAGCCTAGCGGGGACAGGAAGGGTCTCCTACGAGCAGTACTTC	CASSLAGTGRVSYEQYF
TRBJ2-7	-	many	TRBV28	TGTGCCAGCAGTCGTACAGGGTCCCCTCGGGAGCAGTACTTC	CASSRTGSPREQYF
TRBJ2-7	TRBD1	few	TRBV7-8	TGTGCCAGCAGCAACCTGCCCGGACAGGACTTCTACGAGCAGTACTTC	CASSNLPGQDFYEQYF
TRBJ2-1	-	once	TRBV6-5	TGTGCCAGCAGACTCTCCGGATACAATGAGCAGTTCTTC	CASRLSGYNEQFF
TRBJ2-5	-	once	TRBV9	TGTGCCAGCAGCGTAGGACGAGCGGCCCAAGAGACCCAGTACTTC	CASSVGRAAQETQYF
TRBJ2-7	TRBD1	-	TRBV11-2	TGTGCCAGCAGCCTTAGTAGGACAGGCTACTACGAGCAGTACTTC	CASSLSRTGYYEQYF
TRBJ1-3	TRBD1	few	TRBV27	TGTGCCAGCAGTTACAGGGGCTATGGAAACACCATATATTTT	CASSYRGYGNTIYF
TRBJ2-7	-	few	TRBV28	TGTGCCAGCAGTCTCCCGGGCTGGCTCTACGAGCAGTACTTC	CASSLPGWLYEQYF
TRBJ2-1	-	few	TRBV27	TGTGCCAGCAGTTTATCAGGGATCCTGAACAATGAGCAGTTCTTC	CASSLSGILNNEQFF
TRBJ2-3	-	few	TRBV7-2	TGTGCCAGCAGCCCCCGGAGGCTAGGGGGGACAGATACGCAGTATTTT	CASSPRRLGGTDTQYF
TRBJ2-1	TRBD2	many	TRBV20-1	TGCAGTGCTCCCCGCAAGGCGGGAGTGTGGAATGAGCAGTTCTTC	CSAPRKAGVWNEQFF
TRBJ2-1	TRBD1	-	TRBV11-2	TGTGCCAGCAGCTTAGGACAGGGGGCCATCGAGCAGTTCTTC	CASSLGQGAIEQFF
TRBJ2-7	-	-	TRBV12-3/TRBV12-4	TGTGCCAGCAGTTTATGGGGAGACTCCTACGAGCAGTACTTC	CASSLWGDSYEQYF
TRBJ2-5	-	-	TRBV15	TGTGCCACCAGCAGAGACTATACCGGAGAGGAGACCCAGTACTTC	CATSRDYTGEETQYF
TRBJ2-3	-	-	TRBV29-1	TGCAGCGTTACATCAGGAGCTACCACAGATACGCAGTATTTT	CSVTSGATTDTQYF
TRBJ1-2	-	-	TRBV4-2	TGTGCCAGCAGCCAAGGAGCGAGGGGAGCTAACTATGGCTACACCTTC	CASSQGARGANYGYTF
TRBJ2-5	TRBD1	-	TRBV7-9	TGTGCCAGCAGCTCCGCCGGGACAGGTGGTGGGGAGACCCAGTACTTC	CASSSAGTGGGETQYF
TRBJ2-7	-	few	TRBV20-1	TGCGGTGCTAGTAGCGGCTACGAGCAGTACTTC	CGASSGYEQYF
TRBJ2-7	TRBD2	few	TRBV29-1	TGCAGCGCAATAGCGGGAGAGGGCTCCTACGAGCAGCACTTC	CSAIAGEGSYEQHF
TRBJ2-7	-	-	TRBV3-1	TGTGCCAGCAGCCAAGGGGGTCAGCGGACTTCTAGCGAGCAGTACTTC	CASSQGGQRTSSEQYF
TRBJ2-3	-	few	TRBV29-1	TGCAGCGTTGAGGGGGGAGCTTCCATCACAGATACGCAGTATTTT	CSVEGGASITDTQYF
TRBJ2-1	-	-	TRBV7-9	TGTGCCAGCAGCTTTGCGGGGAGAGGCAATGAGCAGTTCTTC	CASSFAGRGNEQFF
TRBJ2-7	-	-	TRBV24-1	TGTGCCACCAGTACCCAACCGGCCCTCTACGAGCAGTACTTC	CATSTQPALYEQYF
TRBJ2-1	-	few	TRBV5-1	TGCGCCAGCAGCTTCCTGACTGGGATCTCCTACAATGAGCAGTTCTTC	CASSFLTGISYNEQFF
TRBJ1-2	-	few	TRBV20-1	TGCAGTGCTAGAGATGACCGGGCCTTTGGATATGGCTACACCTTC	CSARDDRAFGYGYTF
TRBJ2-1	-	-	TRBV5-1	TGCGCCAGCAGGGCAGCGAATGAGCAGTTCTTC	CASRAANEQFF
TRBJ1-1	TRBD1	few	TRBV2	TGTGCCAGCACTGACAGGGGGCAAACTGAAGCTTTCTTT	CASTDRGQTEAFF
TRBJ2-7	-	few	TRBV7-8	TGTGCCAGGCCCGGTCTCCCCTCCTACGAGCAGTACTTC	CARPGLPSYEQYF
TRBJ2-1	TRBD1	-	TRBV20-1	TGCAGTGCTAGAGTAGTGGACAGGGGGCGATACAATGAGCAGTTCTTC	CSARVVDRGRYNEQFF
TRBJ2-5	-	-	TRBV14	TGTGCCAGCAGCCAAGTAAGCGGAGGGGAGACCCAGTACTTC	CASSQVSGGETQYF
TRBJ2-5	-	-	TRBV7-2	TGTGCCAGCAGCTTAGCGTCCGGGAAAGAGACCCAGTACTTC	CASSLASGKETQYF
TRBJ2-7	TRBD2	once	TRBV28	TGTGCCAGCAGTCCCTCCGCGGGAGGGCCTTACGAGCAGTACTTC	CASSPSAGGPYEQYF
TRBJ1-1	TRBD1	-	TRBV14	TGTGCCAGCAGCCCGCAACAGGGGTGGGGAGCTTTCTTT	CASSPQQGWGAFF
TRBJ2-5	-	-	TRBV7-2	TGTGCCAGCAGCTTACAGGGGCGACCCCAAGAGACCCAGTACTTC	CASSLQGRPQETQYF
TRBJ1-2	-	few	TRBV20-1	TGCAGTGCTAGGCCGGCGGGGAGCTCCGGCTACACCTTC	CSARPAGSSGYTF
TRBJ2-5	TRBD2	-	TRBV6-2/TRBV6-3	TGTGCCAGCAGACATGCCCTTTCACTAGCGGGAGGGCCGGAGACCCAGTACTTC	CASRHALSLAGGPETQYF
TRBJ2-7	-	few	TRBV12-3/TRBV12-4	TGTGCCAGCAGTTTAGGGTCCTTCTACGAGCAGTACTTC	CASSLGSFYEQYF
TRBJ2-7	-	-	TRBV27	TGTGCCAGCGGTACGGGAGCAAACGAGCAGTACTTC	CASGTGANEQYF
TRBJ1-1	-	-	TRBV15	TGTGCCACCAGTCCGCGATACAACACTGAAGCTTTCTTT	CATSPRYNTEAFF
TRBJ1-4	-	-	TRBV18	TGTGCCAGCTCACCGAATGGACGGCATAATGAAAAACTGTTTTTT	CASSPNGRHNEKLFF
TRBJ2-3	TRBD2	-	TRBV20-1	TGCAGTGGCCAGACTAGCGGGCTACCTAATACGCAGTATTTT	CSGQTSGLPNTQYF
TRBJ1-1	-	-	TRBV7-2	TGTGCCAGCAGCCCCATATTGGGAGACACTGAAGCTTTCTTT	CASSPILGDTEAFF
TRBJ2-3	-	-	TRBV20-1	TGCAGTGCCCACGCGGCCGGGGCAAGCACAGATACGCAGTATTTT	CSAHAAGASTDTQYF
TRBJ2-3	-	-	TRBV28	TGTGCCAGCAAGGGGGGGATTAGGGCCACAGATACGCAGTATTTT	CASKGGIRATDTQYF
TRBJ2-5	-	-	TRBV6-5	TGTGCCAGCAGTTACCCGGGACGCAAGCAAGAGACCCAGTACTTC	CASSYPGRKQETQYF
TRBJ2-7	-	-	TRBV7-8	TGTGCCAGCAGCGTAAATCAGGGAACCTACGAGCAGTACTTC	CASSVNQGTYEQYF
TRBJ2-7	-	-	TRBV5-1	TGCGCCAGCAGCTCTACGTTGGCTGGCGAGCAGTACTTC	CASSSTLAGEQYF
TRBJ2-5	-	-	TRBV20-1	TGCGGTGCCACCGGGACCATGCAGACCCAGTACTTC	CGATGTMQTQYF
TRBJ1-3	-	few	TRBV20-1	TGCAGTGCTAGAGTTCATACGAGCTCTGGAAACACCATATATTTT	CSARVHTSSGNTIYF
TRBJ1-1	-	-	TRBV6-6	TGTGCCAGCAGTTACTCGTTAAGCACTGAAGCTTTCTTT	CASSYSLSTEAFF
TRBJ2-7	-	-	TRBV27	TGTGCCAGCAGTTACGGACAGAACACCTACGAGCAGTACTTC	CASSYGQNTYEQYF
TRBJ2-7	TRBD1	-	TRBV20-1	TGCAGTGCTAGAAGCACGGACAGGACCTACGAGCAGTACTTC	CSARSTDRTYEQYF
TRBJ2-7	-	few	TRBV2	TGTGCCAGCAGTTTCGGATTCTACGAGCAGTACTTC	CASSFGFYEQYF
TRBJ2-3	-	few	TRBV10-3	TGTGCCATCAGTGATTCTAGGGTCTCCACCACCACAGATACGCAGTATTTT	CAISDSRVSTTTDTQYF